A single sample gave rise to the 5 T cell receptor beta chains below, sequenced in a study of shared clonotypes between healthy human individuals. Clones were sequenced by immunoSEQ multiplex PCR, and TCRdb holds only the in-frame ones, with some missing. Here the sample spans some 2 million clones, 85% to 95% being singletons. The naive CD8 fraction comprised CD45RO-negative cells positively selected for CCR7 and excluded terminally differentiated effector memory CD45RA+ cells. Specimen: naive CD8+ T cells sorted from blood. The receptors stem from a man younger than 30 in good health.

This clone was seen once. This chain joins TRBV28 and TRBJ2-5; 7 bases are a match to TRBD1. Trimming cost V 9 bases and J 1 base; bases outside gene matches: 5. Germline CDR1 reads MDHEN; CDR2 reads SYDVKM. This CDR3 region has 13 residues. The CDR3 reads CASQDRTQETQYF. CDR3 DNA sequence: TGTGCCAGTCAGGACAGGACCCAAGAGACCCAGTACTTC. The entire variable domain, with the rest obtained from reference TRBV28 and TRBJ2-5, is as follows: DVKVTQSSRYLVKRTGEKVFLECVQDMDHENMFWYRQDPGLGLRLIYFSYDVKMKEKGDIPEGYSVSREKKERFSLILESASTNQTSMYLCASQDRTQETQYFGPGTRLLVL.

The genes are TRBV9 and TRBJ2-1, with 10 bases fitting TRBD2. Germline V gene sequence: CDR1 SGDLS, CDR2 YYNGEE. V was clipped by 4 bases and J by 6 bases; unmatched bases: 13. The CDR3 has 17 residues. The CDR3 sequence: CASSQFSGTSVGNEQFF. CDR3 DNA: TGTGCCAGCAGCCAATTCTCCGGGACTAGCGTGGGCAATGAGCAGTTCTTC.

A note on this clone: Other nucleotide sequences in the sample specify the same CDR3. The V call is TRBV7-6, the J call TRBJ2-7; no clear D gene. The CDR3 length is 13 residues. Deletions cut 6 bases from V and 0 bases from J, with 9 bases between. Germline loops: CDR1 SGHVS, CDR2 FNYEAQ. The CDR3 DNA follows: TGTGCCAGCAGTCTAGGGTTCTCCTACGAGCAGTACTTC. Protein: CASSLGFSYEQYF.

The chain has TRBV27 and TRBJ1-2, with a weak D call TRBD1 (5 bases). This CDR3 spans 13 amino acids. The germline gives CDR1 MNHEY, CDR2 SMNVEV (reference sequence). Trimming took 5 bases from V and 5 from J, leaving 12 bases between them. The CDR3 is CASSQNGAYGYTF. In nucleotides, the CDR3 is TGTGCCAGCAGTCAAAACGGGGCTTATGGCTACACCTTC.

The chain recombines TRBV2 with TRBJ2-3; 8 bases are a match to TRBD2. The CDR3 covers 16 residues. J gave up 3 bases and V 3 bases, and 8 bases lay outside the gene matches. Germline-derived CDR1 and CDR2 are SNHLY and FYNNEI. CDR3 sequence: CASSEPGPGGTDTQYF. In DNA, the CDR3 is TGTGCCAGCAGTGAGCCGGGGCCGGGGGGGACAGATACGCAGTATTTT. Supplemented by reference TRBV2 and TRBJ2-3, the full variable domain reads EPEVTQTPSHQVTQMGQEVILRCVPISNHLYFYWYRQILGQKVEFLVSFYNNEISEKSEIFDDQFSVERPDGSNFTLKIRSTKLEDSAMYFCASSEPGPGGTDTQYFGPGTRLTVL.